This T cell receptor (beta chain) came from a study of cytomegalovirus exposure and HLA in healthy donors. Data came from immunoSEQ multiplex PCR; TCRdb stores just in-frame clones and leaves some out. This table has over 150,000 clones, more than 80% appearing once. The germline CDR1 and CDR2 sequences are SGHDT and YYEEEE. The CDR3 runs 13 residues. J lost 6 bases, V lost 3 bases, and 2 bases had no gene match. This TCR was sampled from a woman aged 18-29 years in good health and CMV-seropositive. Sequencing input: PBMCs. This chain joins TRBV5-6 and TRBJ2-7; 11 bases are a match to TRBD2. CDR3 region: CASSSGLAAEQYF. Written as DNA, the CDR3 is TGTGCCAGCAGCTCGGGACTAGCGGCCGAGCAGTACTTC.